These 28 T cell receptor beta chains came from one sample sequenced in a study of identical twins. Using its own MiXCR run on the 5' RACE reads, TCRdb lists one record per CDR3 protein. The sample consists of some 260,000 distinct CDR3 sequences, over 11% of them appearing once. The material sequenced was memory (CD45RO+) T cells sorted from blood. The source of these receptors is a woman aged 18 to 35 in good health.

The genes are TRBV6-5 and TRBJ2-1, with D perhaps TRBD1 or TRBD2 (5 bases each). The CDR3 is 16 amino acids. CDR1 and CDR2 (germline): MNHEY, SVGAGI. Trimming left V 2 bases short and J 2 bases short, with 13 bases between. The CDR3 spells CASSYTGDLTYNEQFF. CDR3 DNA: TGTGCCAGCAGTTACACCGGGGACCTTACCTACAATGAGCAGTTCTTC.

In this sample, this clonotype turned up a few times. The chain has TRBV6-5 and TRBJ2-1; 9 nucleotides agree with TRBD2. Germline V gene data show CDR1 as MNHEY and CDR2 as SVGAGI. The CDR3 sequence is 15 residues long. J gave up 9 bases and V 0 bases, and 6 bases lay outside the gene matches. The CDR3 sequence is CASSYSASGMTEQFF. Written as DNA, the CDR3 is TGTGCCAGCAGTTACTCCGCTAGCGGGATGACTGAGCAGTTCTTC.

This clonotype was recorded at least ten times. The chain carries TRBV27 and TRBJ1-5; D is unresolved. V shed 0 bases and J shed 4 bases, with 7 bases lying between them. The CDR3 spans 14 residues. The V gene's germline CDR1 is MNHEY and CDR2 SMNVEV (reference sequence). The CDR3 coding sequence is TGTGCCAGCAGTTTATCTATGGGGAATCAGCCCCAGCATTTT. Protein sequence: CASSLSMGNQPQHF.

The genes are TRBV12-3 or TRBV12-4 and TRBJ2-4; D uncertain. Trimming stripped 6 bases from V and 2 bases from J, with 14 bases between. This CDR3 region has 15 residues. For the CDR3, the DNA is TGTGCCAGCAGCCCAACCCGTATGACCAAAAACATTCAGTACTTC. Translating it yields CASSPTRMTKNIQYF.

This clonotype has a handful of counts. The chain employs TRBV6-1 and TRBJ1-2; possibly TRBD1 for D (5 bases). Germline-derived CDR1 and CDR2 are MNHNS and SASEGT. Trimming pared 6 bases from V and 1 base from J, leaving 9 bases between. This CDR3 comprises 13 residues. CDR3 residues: CASSPTVNYGYTF. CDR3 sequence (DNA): TGTGCCAGCAGCCCGACAGTTAACTATGGCTACACCTTC.

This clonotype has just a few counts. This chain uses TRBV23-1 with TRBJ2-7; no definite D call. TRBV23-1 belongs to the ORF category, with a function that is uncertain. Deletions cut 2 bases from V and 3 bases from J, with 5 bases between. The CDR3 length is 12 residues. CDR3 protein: CASSQSCYEQYF. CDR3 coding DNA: TGCGCCAGCAGTCAAAGCTGCTACGAGCAGTACTTC.

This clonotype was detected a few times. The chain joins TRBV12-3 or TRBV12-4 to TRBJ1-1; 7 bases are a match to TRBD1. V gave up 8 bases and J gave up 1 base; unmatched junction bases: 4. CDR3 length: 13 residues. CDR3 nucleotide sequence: TGTGCCAGCGCCGGGGACAGGAACACTGAAGCTTTCTTT. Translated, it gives CASAGDRNTEAFF.

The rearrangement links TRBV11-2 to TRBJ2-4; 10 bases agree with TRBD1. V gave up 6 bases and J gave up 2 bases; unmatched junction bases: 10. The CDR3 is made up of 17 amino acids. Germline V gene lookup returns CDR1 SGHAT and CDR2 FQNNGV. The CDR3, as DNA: TGTGCCAGCAGGCAAGGGGGGACAGGGGCTTCCAAAAACATTCAGTACTTC. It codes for CASRQGGTGASKNIQYF.

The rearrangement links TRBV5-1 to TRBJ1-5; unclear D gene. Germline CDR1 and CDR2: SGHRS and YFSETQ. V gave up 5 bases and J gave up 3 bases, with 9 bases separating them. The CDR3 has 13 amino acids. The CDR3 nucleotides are TGCGCCAGCAGGGACGGCCCCAATCAGCCCCAGCATTTT. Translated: CASRDGPNQPQHF.

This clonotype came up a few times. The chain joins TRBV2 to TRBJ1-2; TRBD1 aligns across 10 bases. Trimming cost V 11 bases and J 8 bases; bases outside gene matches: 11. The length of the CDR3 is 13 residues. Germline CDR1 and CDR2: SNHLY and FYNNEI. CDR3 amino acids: CAGRQGAWEGYTF. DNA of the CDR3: TGTGCCGGGCGACAGGGGGCTTGGGAAGGCTACACCTTC. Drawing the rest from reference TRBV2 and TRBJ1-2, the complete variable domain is EPEVTQTPSHQVTQMGQEVILRCVPISNHLYFYWYRQILGQKVEFLVSFYNNEISEKSEIFDDQFSVERPDGSNFTLKIRSTKLEDSAMYFCAGRQGAWEGYTFGSGTRLTVV.

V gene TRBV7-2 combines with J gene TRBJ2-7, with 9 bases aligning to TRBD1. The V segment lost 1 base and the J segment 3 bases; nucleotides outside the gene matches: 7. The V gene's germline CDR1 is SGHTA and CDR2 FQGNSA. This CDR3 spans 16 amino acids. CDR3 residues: CASSLGFLGQGYEQYF. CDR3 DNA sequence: TGTGCCAGCAGCTTAGGGTTTCTGGGACAGGGCTACGAGCAGTACTTC.

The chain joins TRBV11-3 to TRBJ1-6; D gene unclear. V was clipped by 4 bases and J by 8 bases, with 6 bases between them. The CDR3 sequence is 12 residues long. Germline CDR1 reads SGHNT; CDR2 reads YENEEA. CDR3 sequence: CASSSPYSPLHF. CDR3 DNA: TGTGCCAGCAGCTCCCCCTATTCACCCCTCCACTTT.

The CDR3 region is CATSRGLQGAASYEQYF. Here the CDR3 DNA reads TGTGCCACCAGCAGAGGTTTACAGGGGGCGGCGTCCTACGAGCAGTACTTC. The rearrangement uses TRBV15 and TRBJ2-7; 9 nucleotides align to TRBD1. This CDR3 has 17 residues. CDR1 is LNHNV, CDR2 YYDKDF, per germline (reference sequence). The trim removed 1 base at V and 1 base at J, leaving 8 bases unmatched.

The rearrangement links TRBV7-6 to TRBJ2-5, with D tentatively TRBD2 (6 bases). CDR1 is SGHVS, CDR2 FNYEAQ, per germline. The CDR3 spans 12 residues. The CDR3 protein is CASSGVGETQYF. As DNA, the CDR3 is TGTGCATCCTCGGGAGTAGGAGAGACCCAGTACTTC.

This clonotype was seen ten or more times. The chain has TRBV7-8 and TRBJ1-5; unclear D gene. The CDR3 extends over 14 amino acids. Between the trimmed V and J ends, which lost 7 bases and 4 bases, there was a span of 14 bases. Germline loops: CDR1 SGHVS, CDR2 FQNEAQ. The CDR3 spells CASNLAGWNQPQHF. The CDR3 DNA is TGTGCCAGCAACTTGGCCGGTTGGAATCAGCCCCAGCATTTT.

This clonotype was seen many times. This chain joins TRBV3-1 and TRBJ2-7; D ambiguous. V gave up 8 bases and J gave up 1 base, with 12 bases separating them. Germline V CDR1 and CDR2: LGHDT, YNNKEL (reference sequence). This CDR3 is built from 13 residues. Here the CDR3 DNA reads TGTGCCAGCGGGTCGGACGGGTCCTACGAGCAGTACTTC. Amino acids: CASGSDGSYEQYF.

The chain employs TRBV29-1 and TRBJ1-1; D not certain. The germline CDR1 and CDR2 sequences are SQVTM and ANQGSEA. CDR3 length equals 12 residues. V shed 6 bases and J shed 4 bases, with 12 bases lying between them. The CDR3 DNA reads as TGCAGCGTCGGAGGGCGGGTCACTGAAGCTTTCTTT. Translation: CSVGGRVTEAFF.

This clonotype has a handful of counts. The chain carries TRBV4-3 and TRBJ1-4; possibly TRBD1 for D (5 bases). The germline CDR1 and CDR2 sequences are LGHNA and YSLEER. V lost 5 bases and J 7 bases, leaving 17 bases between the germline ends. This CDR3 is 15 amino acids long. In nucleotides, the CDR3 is TGCGCCAGCAGCACACGGACCGCTGGGGGTGAAAAACTGTTTTTT. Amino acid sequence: CASSTRTAGGEKLFF.

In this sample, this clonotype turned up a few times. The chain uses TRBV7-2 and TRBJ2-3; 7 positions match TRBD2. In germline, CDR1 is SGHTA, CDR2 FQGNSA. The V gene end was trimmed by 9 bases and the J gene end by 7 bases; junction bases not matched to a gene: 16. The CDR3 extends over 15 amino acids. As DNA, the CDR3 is TGTGCCAGTTCGGGGGACTACTCGGTAGGAAATACGCAGTATTTT. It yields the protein CASSGDYSVGNTQYF. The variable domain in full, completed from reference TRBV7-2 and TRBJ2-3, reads GAGVSQSPSNKVTEKGKDVELRCDPISGHTALYWYRQSLGQGLEFLIYFQGNSAPDKSGLPSDRFSAERTGGSVSTLTIQRTQQEDSAVYLCASSGDYSVGNTQYFGPGTRLTVL.

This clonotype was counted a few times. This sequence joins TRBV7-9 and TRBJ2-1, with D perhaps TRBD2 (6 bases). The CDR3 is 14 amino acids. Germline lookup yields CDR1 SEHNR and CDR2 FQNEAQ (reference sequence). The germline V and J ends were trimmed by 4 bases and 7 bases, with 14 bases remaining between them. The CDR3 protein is CASSSTGTRNEQFF. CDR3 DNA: TGTGCCAGCAGCTCCACCGGGACTCGAAATGAGCAGTTCTTC.

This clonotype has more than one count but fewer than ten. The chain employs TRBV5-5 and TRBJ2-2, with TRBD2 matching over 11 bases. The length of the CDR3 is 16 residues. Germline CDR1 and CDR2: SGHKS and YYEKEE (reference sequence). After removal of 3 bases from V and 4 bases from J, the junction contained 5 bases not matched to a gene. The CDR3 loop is CASSSTSGTVTGELFF. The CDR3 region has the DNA TGTGCCAGCAGCTCGACTAGCGGGACGGTCACCGGGGAGCTGTTTTTT.

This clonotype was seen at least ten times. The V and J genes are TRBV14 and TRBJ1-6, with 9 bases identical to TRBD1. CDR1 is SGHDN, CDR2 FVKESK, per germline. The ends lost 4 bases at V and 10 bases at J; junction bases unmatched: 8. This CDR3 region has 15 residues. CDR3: CASSLTGGGRSPLHF. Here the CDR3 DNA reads TGTGCCAGCAGCCTCACAGGGGGCGGCAGGTCACCCCTCCACTTT.

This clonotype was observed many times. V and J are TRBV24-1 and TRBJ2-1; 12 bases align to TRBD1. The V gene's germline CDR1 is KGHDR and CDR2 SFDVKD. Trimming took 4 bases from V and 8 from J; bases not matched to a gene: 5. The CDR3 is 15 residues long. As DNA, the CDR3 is TGTGCCACCAGTGACCGGGGACAGGGGGCCGATGAGCAGTTCTTC. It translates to CATSDRGQGADEQFF.

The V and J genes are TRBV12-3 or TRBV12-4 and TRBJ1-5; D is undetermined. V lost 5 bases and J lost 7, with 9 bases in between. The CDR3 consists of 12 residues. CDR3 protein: CASSHIGQPQHF. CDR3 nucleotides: TGTGCCAGCAGTCACATCGGGCAGCCCCAGCATTTT.

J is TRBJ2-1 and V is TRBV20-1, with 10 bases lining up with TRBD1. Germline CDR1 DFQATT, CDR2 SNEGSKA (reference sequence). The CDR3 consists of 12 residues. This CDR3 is CSVGQGKHEQFF. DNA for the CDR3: TGCAGCGTGGGACAGGGGAAGCATGAGCAGTTCTTC.

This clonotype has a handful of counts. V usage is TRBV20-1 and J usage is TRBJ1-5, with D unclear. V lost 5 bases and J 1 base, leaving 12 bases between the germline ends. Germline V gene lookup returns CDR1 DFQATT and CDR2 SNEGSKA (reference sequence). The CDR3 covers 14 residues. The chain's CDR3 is CSAVAPTSNQPQHF. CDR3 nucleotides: TGCAGTGCTGTAGCCCCAACGAGCAATCAGCCCCAGCATTTT.

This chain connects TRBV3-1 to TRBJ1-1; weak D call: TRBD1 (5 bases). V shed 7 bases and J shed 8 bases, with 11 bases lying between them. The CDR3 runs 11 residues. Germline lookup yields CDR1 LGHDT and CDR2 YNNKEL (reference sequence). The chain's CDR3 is CASNRGGEAFF. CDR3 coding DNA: TGTGCCAGCAATCGGGGGGGGGAAGCTTTCTTT.

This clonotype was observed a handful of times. The CDR3 DNA follows: TGTGCCAGCAGCCGGGACACCTACAATGAGCAGTTCTTC. Its protein product is CASSRDTYNEQFF. The V and J genes are TRBV7-9 and TRBJ2-1; possible D gene TRBD1, 6 bases. The V end was cut by 5 bases, the J end by 2 bases, with 7 bases between. The CDR3 is 13 residues long. From germline, CDR1 is SEHNR and CDR2 FQNEAQ (reference sequence).